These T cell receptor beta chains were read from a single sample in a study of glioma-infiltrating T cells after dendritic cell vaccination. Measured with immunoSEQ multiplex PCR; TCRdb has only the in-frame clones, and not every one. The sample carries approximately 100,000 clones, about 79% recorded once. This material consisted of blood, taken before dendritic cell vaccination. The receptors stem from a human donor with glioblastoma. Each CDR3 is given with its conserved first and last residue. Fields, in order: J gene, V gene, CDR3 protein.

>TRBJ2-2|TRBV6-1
CASGDYNTGELFF
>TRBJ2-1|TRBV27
CASRGKGLDDEQFF
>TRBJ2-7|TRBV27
CASSSRQEQYF
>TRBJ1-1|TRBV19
CASSPLGRMNTEAFF
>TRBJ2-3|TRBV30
CAILAGPTHSTDTQYF
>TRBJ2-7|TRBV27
CASRKGLLSYEQYF
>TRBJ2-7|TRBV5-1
CASSLRGSYEQYF
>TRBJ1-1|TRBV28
CASSQTGPRSAFF
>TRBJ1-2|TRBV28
CAALTVRDRAYGYTF
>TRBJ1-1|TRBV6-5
CATRQDLMNTEAFF
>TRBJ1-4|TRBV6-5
CASSKTGLVNEKLFF
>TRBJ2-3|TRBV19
CASSRSIGDTQYF
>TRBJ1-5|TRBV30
CAWSAGERQPQHF